This entry concerns a single TCR beta chain. Original processing methods: From reference gene primer amplification, estimates of nucleated cell counts were derived. Data came from immunoSEQ multiplex PCR; TCRdb stores just in-frame clones and leaves some out. V, J and clone size are those of that table, while D and trimming were read from the DNA. The sample has 90,000 to 150,000 clones; about four fifths are singletons. V lost 1 base to trimming and J lost 4 bases, with 14 bases between them. Germline CDR1 reads SQVTM; CDR2 reads ANQGSEA. The CDR3 is made up of 15 amino acids. This sample stems from a study of blood T cell repertoires in COVID-19. Whole-study context: The samples span acute and convalescent COVID-19 from the United States, Italy and Spain. PBMCs, B-cell-depleted T cells, or T cells were the source of the cDNA or gDNA that made up the material.

This TCR was sampled from a woman of 80 years or more with acute or convalescent COVID-19. The chain uses TRBV29-1 and TRBJ2-1, with TRBD1 as a possible D gene (6 bases). Source material: peripheral blood. The CDR3 region is CSVEVGDKFYNEQFF. Written as DNA, the CDR3 is TGCAGCGTTGAAGTAGGGGACAAATTTTACAATGAGCAGTTCTTC.